These T cell receptor beta chains were read from a single sample in a study of T-cell reconstitution after alpha-beta-depleted transplantation in children. Via MiXCR, TCRdb re-called the PCR reads, giving one row per CDR3 protein. In the table there are approximately 200,000 distinct CDR3 sequences, roughly 6.3% of which are singletons. Sequencing used PBMCs, obtained before TCRalphabeta/CD19-depleted stem cell transplant. These receptor sequences come from a girl in the first two years of life with combined immunodeficiency, due to receive a stem cell transplant. Each CDR3 is given with its conserved first and last residue. The D gene is left open where the match is weak. Clone size is given for some rows only: seen once, a few or many times, or a class if the clone is expanded.

d_call,v_call,j_call,clone_size,cdr3_aa,cdr3_nt
TRBD2,TRBV27,TRBJ2-7,-,CASSFVSGAYEQYF,TGTGCCAGCAGTTTTGTTAGCGGGGCCTACGAGCAGTACTTC
-,TRBV28,TRBJ1-1,many,CASLTLNTEAFF,TGTGCCAGCCTTACTTTGAACACTGAAGCTTTCTTT
TRBD2,TRBV6-2/TRBV6-3,TRBJ2-1,many,CASSYSETSGFNEQFF,TGTGCCAGCAGTTATTCGGAGACTAGCGGGTTCAATGAGCAGTTCTTC
TRBD2,TRBV19,TRBJ2-1,many,CASSRLAGGTSSYNEQFF,TGTGCCAGTAGCCGACTAGCGGGGGGGACTAGCTCCTACAATGAGCAGTTCTTC
-,TRBV10-3,TRBJ2-1,few,CATLANNEQFF,TGTGCCACCCTAGCGAACAATGAGCAGTTCTTC
TRBD1,TRBV7-9,TRBJ2-1,many,CASSLARTGNNEQFF,TGTGCCAGCAGCTTAGCTCGGACAGGAAACAATGAGCAGTTCTTC
-,TRBV29-1,TRBJ2-5,-,CSVLSVFGTQYF,TGCAGCGTCCTTAGCGTGTTTGGGACCCAGTACTTC
-,TRBV29-1,TRBJ2-2,many,CSAVGPVLGELFF,TGCAGCGCAGTGGGACCCGTACTCGGGGAGCTGTTTTTT
-,TRBV29-1,TRBJ2-2,many,CSVNGVNTGELFF,TGCAGCGTTAACGGGGTCAACACCGGGGAGCTGTTTTTT
TRBD1,TRBV11-2,TRBJ2-1,many,CASRRTGGTYNEQFF,TGTGCCAGCCGACGGACAGGGGGCACCTACAATGAGCAGTTCTTC
-,TRBV28,TRBJ2-1,many,CASIPPGRRRFIEQFF,TGTGCCAGCATCCCACCCGGGAGACGGAGATTCATTGAGCAGTTCTTC
-,TRBV12-3/TRBV12-4,TRBJ2-4,many,CASSRANIQYF,TGTGCCAGCAGCCGAGCCAACATTCAGTACTTC
-,TRBV12-3/TRBV12-4,TRBJ2-5,-,CASSFQRQETQYF,TGTGCCAGCAGTTTCCAACGGCAAGAGACCCAGTACTTC
-,TRBV20-1,TRBJ1-1,many,CSARDPGNPEAFF,TGCAGTGCTAGAGACCCGGGTAACCCTGAAGCTTTCTTT
-,TRBV20-1,TRBJ2-7,many,CSARDTRASSYEQYF,TGCAGTGCTAGAGATACCAGGGCTAGCTCCTACGAGCAGTACTTC
-,TRBV14,TRBJ2-7,many,CASSQENRPHYEQYF,TGTGCCAGCAGCCAAGAGAACAGGCCTCACTACGAGCAGTACTTC
-,TRBV4-3,TRBJ2-7,few,CASSQDSPTNEQYF,TGCGCCAGCAGCCAAGATTCCCCCACGAACGAGCAGTACTTC
-,TRBV7-6,TRBJ2-7,few,CASSLAATSNSYEQYF,TGTGCCAGCAGCTTAGCAGCGACTTCCAACTCCTACGAGCAGTACTTC
-,TRBV6-8,TRBJ2-1,many,CASSPGLLEGNEQFF,TGTGCCAGCAGCCCCGGACTCCTCGAGGGCAATGAGCAGTTCTTC
TRBD1,TRBV7-3,TRBJ2-1,many,CASSSSGTGNEQFF,TGTGCCAGCAGTTCATCCGGGACAGGCAATGAGCAGTTCTTC
TRBD1,TRBV20-1,TRBJ2-1,-,CCARPLSGQGIYNEQFF,TGCTGTGCTAGACCCCTCTCCGGACAGGGGATTTACAATGAGCAGTTCTTC
-,TRBV20-1,TRBJ2-1,many,CSASLLGRFNEQFF,TGCAGTGCTAGTCTGTTGGGGCGCTTCAATGAGCAGTTCTTC
TRBD1,TRBV7-8,TRBJ2-5,many,CASSPRTGGETQYF,TGTGCCAGCAGCCCGAGGACAGGGGGAGAGACCCAGTACTTC
-,TRBV3-1,TRBJ2-7,-,CATTQDRQEVGSYEQYF,TGTGCCACCACCCAAGACCGACAGGAAGTAGGCTCCTACGAGCAGTACTTC
-,TRBV7-2,TRBJ2-1,few,CAIIPSGRPGNEQFF,TGTGCCATCATACCCTCCGGGAGACCGGGCAATGAGCAGTTCTTC
TRBD2,TRBV27,TRBJ2-1,-,CASSLAGGPSYNEQFF,TGTGCCAGCAGTTTAGCGGGAGGACCCTCCTACAATGAGCAGTTCTTC
-,TRBV19,TRBJ2-7,-,CASSIEAANHEQYF,TGTGCCAGTAGTATCGAGGCGGCGAACCACGAGCAGTACTTC
-,TRBV28,TRBJ2-1,few,CASSFRDRGMKQFF,TGTGCCAGCAGTTTCCGGGACCGCGGGATGAAGCAGTTCTTC
-,TRBV7-9,TRBJ2-7,many,CASSLARVYEQYF,TGTGCCAGCAGCTTAGCTCGGGTCTACGAGCAGTACTTC
TRBD1,TRBV5-1,TRBJ2-3,many,CASSLRDRLKDTQYF,TGCGCCAGCAGCCTCCGGGACAGGTTAAAAGATACGCAGTATTTT
TRBD2,TRBV20-1,TRBJ2-1,-,CSASRGLGGRPLGDEQFF,TGCAGTGCTAGTCGGGGCCTTGGCGGGAGGCCCTTGGGGGATGAGCAGTTCTTC
-,TRBV9,TRBJ2-3,many,CASSVDYTDTQYF,TGTGCCAGCAGCGTAGACTACACAGATACGCAGTATTTT
TRBD1,TRBV5-1,TRBJ2-1,many,CASSSGTGKVDEQFF,TGCGCCAGCAGTTCCGGGACAGGGAAGGTCGATGAGCAGTTCTTC
-,TRBV29-1,TRBJ2-3,many,CSVEGTSTDTQYF,TGCAGCGTTGAAGGCACTAGCACAGATACGCAGTATTTT
-,TRBV27,TRBJ2-4,many,CASSHTRTVAKNIQYF,TGTGCCAGCAGTCACACCCGGACAGTAGCCAAAAACATTCAGTACTTC
-,TRBV5-4,TRBJ1-2,-,CASSLGHYGCTF,TGTGCCAGCAGCTTGGGGCACTATGGCTGCACCTTC
TRBD1,TRBV28,TRBJ2-5,many,CASSRDRQETQYF,TGTGCCAGCAGCCGGGACAGGCAAGAGACCCAGTACTTC
-,TRBV20-1,TRBJ2-7,many,CSARPITYEQYF,TGCAGTGCTAGACCCATTACCTACGAGCAGTACTTC
-,TRBV28,TRBJ2-2,many,CASSFRLTGELFF,TGTGCCAGCAGTTTTCGATTGACCGGGGAGCTGTTTTTT
-,TRBV20-1,TRBJ2-7,many,CSARDSRGGRYEQYF,TGCAGTGCTAGAGATTCGAGGGGGGGCCGCTACGAGCAGTACTTC
-,TRBV27,TRBJ1-2,many,CASSLTPNYGYTF,TGTGCCAGCAGTTTAACCCCTAACTATGGCTACACCTTC
-,TRBV3-1,TRBJ1-1,many,CASSRNRNTEAFF,TGTGCCAGCAGTCGTAACAGGAACACTGAAGCTTTCTTT
-,TRBV12-3/TRBV12-4,TRBJ2-1,-,CASSDTGLPNEQFF,TGTGCCAGCAGCGACACCGGACTACCCAATGAGCAGTTCTTC
TRBD2,TRBV28,TRBJ2-3,many,CASDPPGLAGRGSTDTQYF,TGTGCCAGCGATCCGCCGGGACTAGCGGGAAGGGGGAGCACAGATACGCAGTATTTT
TRBD2,TRBV11-1,TRBJ2-1,many,CASPPSTGTSGGAGWNEQFF,TGTGCCAGCCCCCCCTCTACCGGGACTAGCGGGGGGGCGGGCTGGAATGAGCAGTTCTTC
-,TRBV4-3,TRBJ2-2,many,CASSQNPATPNTGELFF,TGCGCCAGCAGCCAAAACCCCGCGACACCGAACACCGGGGAGCTGTTTTTT
-,TRBV7-2,TRBJ2-3,many,CASSPPQDTQYF,TGTGCCAGCAGCCCCCCACAGGATACGCAGTATTTT
-,TRBV29-1,TRBJ1-2,many,CSVVSGLFYGYTF,TGCAGCGTTGTTTCCGGACTCTTCTATGGCTACACCTTC
TRBD2,TRBV20-1,TRBJ2-5,-,CSASQIAGGTETQYF,TGCAGTGCTTCTCAGATAGCGGGGGGCACGGAGACCCAGTACTTC
TRBD2,TRBV4-1,TRBJ2-1,many,CASSPREGRNEQFF,TGCGCCAGCAGCCCCCGGGAGGGCCGAAATGAGCAGTTCTTC
-,TRBV20-1,TRBJ1-2,many,CSAMEGKGYGYTF,TGCAGTGCTATGGAGGGGAAAGGCTATGGCTACACCTTC